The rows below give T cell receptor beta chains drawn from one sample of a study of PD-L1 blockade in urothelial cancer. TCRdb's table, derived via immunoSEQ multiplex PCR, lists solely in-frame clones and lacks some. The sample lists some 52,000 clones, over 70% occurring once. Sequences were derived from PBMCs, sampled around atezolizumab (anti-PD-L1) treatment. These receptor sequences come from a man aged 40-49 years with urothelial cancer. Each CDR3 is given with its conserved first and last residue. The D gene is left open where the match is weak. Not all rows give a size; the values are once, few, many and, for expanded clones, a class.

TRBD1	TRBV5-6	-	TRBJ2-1	TGTGCCAGCAGCTTGCGCAGGGGGCGATTTCTCAATGAGCAGTTCTTC	CASSLRRGRFLNEQFF
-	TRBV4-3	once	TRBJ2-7	TGCGCCAGCAGCCAAGGTGTGAGTGGAGCGGTTAAGTCCTACGAGCAGTACTTC	CASSQGVSGAVKSYEQYF
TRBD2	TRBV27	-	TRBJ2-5	TGTGCCAGCAGTTCCCGACTAGCGGGAGTGAGGGAGACCCAGTACTTC	CASSSRLAGVRETQYF
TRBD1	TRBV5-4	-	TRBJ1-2	TGTGCCAGCAGTCGGAGGGACAGGGAATACTATGGCTACACCTTC	CASSRRDREYYGYTF
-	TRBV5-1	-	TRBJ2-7	TGCGCCAGCAGCTTGGGAGCGGATCCCGACGGGGAGCAGTACTTC	CASSLGADPDGEQYF
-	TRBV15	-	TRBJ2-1	TGTGCCACCAGCAGAACCCGGCGGGACAGCTACAATGAGCAGTTCTTC	CATSRTRRDSYNEQFF
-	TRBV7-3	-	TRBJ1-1	TGTGCCAGCAGCTTAAACTCGGTGAACACTGAAGCTTTCTTT	CASSLNSVNTEAFF
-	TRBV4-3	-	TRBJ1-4	TGCGCCAGCAGCCAAGATGGGGGCCGGGGTGAAAAACTGTTTTTT	CASSQDGGRGEKLFF
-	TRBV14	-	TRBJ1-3	TGTGCCAGCAGCCAACTGGGCTCCTTCTCTGGAAACACCATATATTTT	CASSQLGSFSGNTIYF
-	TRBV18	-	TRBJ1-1	TGTGCCAGCTCACCACTCATTTTTGGGGAGGGAACTGAAGCTTTCTTT	CASSPLIFGEGTEAFF
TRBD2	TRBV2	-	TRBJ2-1	TGTGCCAGCAGACTAGCGGGAGGGCCGTACAATGAGCAGTTCTTC	CASRLAGGPYNEQFF
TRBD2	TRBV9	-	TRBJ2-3	TGTGCCAGCAGCGTAGACGGACTAGCGGGAGACTCGCGGGATACGCAGTATTTT	CASSVDGLAGDSRDTQYF
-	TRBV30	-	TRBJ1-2	TGTGCCTGGAGTGTCACAGGGTGGTCGAGGGATGGCTACACCTTC	CAWSVTGWSRDGYTF
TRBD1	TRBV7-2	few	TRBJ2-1	TGTGCCAGCAGCTTAGTCTTTGGGGGACAGGGGAGCTCCTACAATGAGCAGTTCTTC	CASSLVFGGQGSSYNEQFF
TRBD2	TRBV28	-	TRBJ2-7	TGTGCCAGCGGGGTAGTAGCGGGTAACGAGCAGTACTTC	CASGVVAGNEQYF
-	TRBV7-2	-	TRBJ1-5	TGTGCCAGCAGCTTAGCGCGGCAAGGGAGTCAGCCCCAGCATTTT	CASSLARQGSQPQHF
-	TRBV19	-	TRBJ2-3	TGTGCCAGTAGTACTACGTACAGGGATACAGATACGCAGTATTTT	CASSTTYRDTDTQYF
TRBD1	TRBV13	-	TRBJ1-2	TGTGCCAGCAGCTTAAGGGGGGACAGGGTCTTCGGCGGCTACACCTTC	CASSLRGDRVFGGYTF
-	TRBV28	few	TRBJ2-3	TGTGCCAGCACGACTGGCCTTGATACGCAGTATTTT	CASTTGLDTQYF
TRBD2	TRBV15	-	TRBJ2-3	TGTGCCACCGACACTGGGACTAGCGGTAATACGCAGTATTTT	CATDTGTSGNTQYF
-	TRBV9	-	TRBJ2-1	TGTGCCAGCAGCGTTCAGGGTAAGGGCAATGAGCAGTTCTTC	CASSVQGKGNEQFF
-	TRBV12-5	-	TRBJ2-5	TGTGCTAGTGCCCCCGACTGGGGAGGTTTTTTAGAGACCCAGTACTTC	CASAPDWGGFLETQYF
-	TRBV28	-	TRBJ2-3	TGTGCCAGCAGTTTATCAGGGGTTGGCGCAGATACGCAGTATTTT	CASSLSGVGADTQYF